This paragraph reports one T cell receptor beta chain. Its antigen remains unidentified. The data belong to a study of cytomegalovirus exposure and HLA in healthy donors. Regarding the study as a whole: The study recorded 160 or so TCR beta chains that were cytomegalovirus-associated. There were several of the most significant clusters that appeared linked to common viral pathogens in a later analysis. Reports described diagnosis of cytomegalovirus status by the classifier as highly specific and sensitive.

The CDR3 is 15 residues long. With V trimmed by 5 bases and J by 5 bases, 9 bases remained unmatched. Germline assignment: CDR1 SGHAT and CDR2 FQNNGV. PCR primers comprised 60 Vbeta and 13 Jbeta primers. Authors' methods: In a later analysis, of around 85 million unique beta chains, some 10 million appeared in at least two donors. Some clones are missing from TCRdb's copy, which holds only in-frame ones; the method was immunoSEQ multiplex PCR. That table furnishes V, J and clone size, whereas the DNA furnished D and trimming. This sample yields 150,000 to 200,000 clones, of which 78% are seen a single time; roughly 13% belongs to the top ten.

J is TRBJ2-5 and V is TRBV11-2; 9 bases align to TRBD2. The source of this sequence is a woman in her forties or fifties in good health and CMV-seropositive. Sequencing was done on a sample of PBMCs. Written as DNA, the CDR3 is TGTGCCAGCAGCCGGACTGCGGGGGGGCGGGAGACCCAGTACTTC. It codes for CASSRTAGGRETQYF.